Sequencing of this TCR beta chain was carried out in a study of prognosis after radiotherapy for stage I lung cancer. Across the study: Patients (more than twelve men, over five women) were aged roughly 50 to 84, median about 74 years. SBRT was given in 3 to 5 fractions at a biologically effective dose of at least 100 Gy as radiotherapy.

Genomic DNA was the source, and TCR beta CDR3 was amplified from it by two-round multiplex PCR. First-round PCR, the initial amplification, used primers specific to each TRBV and TRBJ gene. The second round, a PCR step, used universal primers. Via MiXCR, TCRdb re-called the multiplex PCR reads, giving one row per CDR3 protein. The table has about 18,000 distinct CDR3 sequences, roughly two fifths seen once. Notes on the study in general: In patients with versus without metastases, TRBV and TRBJ gene usage reportedly differed.

The CDR3 is made up of 15 amino acids. Germline assignment: CDR1 LNHNV and CDR2 YYDKDF (reference sequence). V shed 2 bases, J shed 1 base, and the junction held 2 bases outside the gene matches. This clonotype was counted many times. Its target is unknown. The sample here was PBMCs, taken before or after stereotactic body radiation therapy (not recorded which). This sequence was found in a donor over 45 with non-small cell lung cancer. The rearrangement uses TRBV15 and TRBJ2-3; 8 bases line up with TRBD1. In nucleotides, the CDR3 is TGTGCCACCAGCAGACCGGGACAGGGCACAGATACGCAGTATTTT. Its protein is CATSRPGQGTDTQYF.